This T cell receptor (beta chain) was observed in a study of T cell responses to AZD1222 COVID-19 vaccine. Overall study results and limits: Clonal diversity may have been underestimated in mostly white British donors. Scientists sampled the repertoires only once the peak T cell response had passed.

Germline values: CDR1 LGHDT, CDR2 YNNKEL (reference sequence). The germline V and J ends were trimmed by 4 bases and 6 bases, with 15 bases remaining between them. The length of the CDR3 is 14 residues. The protocol was immunoSEQ multiplex PCR, while the TCRdb copy is restricted to in-frame clones and leaves out a portion. The profile shows some 130,000 clones, 85% to 95% of them singletons. On this clone itself: Its antigen is unknown.

The chain joins TRBV3-1 (or the pseudogene TRBV3-2) to TRBJ2-5, with D possibly matching TRBD2 (5 bases). Sequencing was performed on peripheral blood, taken on day 0 of AZD1222 vaccination. The receptor was isolated from an adult in good health. The CDR3 spells CASSPGLATKTQYF. For the CDR3, the DNA is TGTGCCAGCAGCCCCGGACTGGCCACGAAGACCCAGTACTTC.